In its sample, the clone carrying this TCR beta chain was seen a few times. The antigen is undetermined. The TCR library protocol attached unique molecular identifiers to the individual cDNA molecules. TCRdb used MiXCR to reprocess the 5' RACE reads, holding one entry per CDR3 protein. The sample contains around 67,000 distinct CDR3 sequences, 12% of which appear only once. J was trimmed by 7 bases and V by 4 bases; bases with no gene match: 10. The germline V gene has CDR1 SQVTM and CDR2 ANQGSEA. This CDR3 has 15 residues. This sample was taken from a study of early T cells in non-severe SARS-CoV-2 infection. Whole-study findings and limits: Private and CD4 specificities were missed by VDJdb matching, which favored anti-spike CD8 responses.

The sequencing input was whole blood. V usage is TRBV29-1 and J usage is TRBJ2-5; 12 bases are shared with TRBD2. The TCR was taken from an adult who was a healthcare worker with PCR-confirmed SARS-CoV-2 infection or an uninfected control (not recorded which). The CDR3 loop reads CSVGLAGAGVGTQYF. The CDR3 nucleotides are TGCAGCGTTGGACTAGCGGGAGCCGGAGTCGGGACCCAGTACTTC.